One and the same sample provided the 21 T cell receptor beta chains below, sequenced in a study of Ad26.COV2.S vaccination and SARS-CoV-2 variants (dated by TCRdb to about 2021). The library relied on the immunoSEQ multiplex PCR assay. TCRdb holds this immuneACCESS table with in-frame rearrangements only. Some clones are missing; in checked studies, unresolved V genes explain under half, and the rest has no known cause. Here the sample has hundreds of thousands of clones; about 86% occur a single time. In total, the top ten clones hold around 10% of the sample. The sample's treatment or condition label, in plain terms: roughly 20 received Ad26.COV2.S at low or high dose, single or two shots; five or six received placebo; per-sample allocation not given. Repertoires of vaccine and placebo recipients were sequenced from samples taken on day 63 after the first injection. The starting material was peripheral blood, obtained in a trial of Ad26.COV2.S vaccine versus placebo. The source of these receptors is a person aged 18 to 65 who received the Ad26.COV2.S COVID-19 vaccine or a placebo.

CDR3 sequence reads: CASRGFVGRKSTNEKLFF. The CDR3 DNA reads as TGTGCCAGCAGGGGCTTTGTCGGGAGGAAGTCAACTAATGAAAAACTGTTTTTT. The chain joins TRBV28 to TRBJ1-4; no firm D call. The CDR3 contains 18 residues. The germline V and J ends were trimmed by 6 bases and 0 bases, with 20 bases remaining between them. Germline V gene lookup returns CDR1 MDHEN and CDR2 SYDVKM.

This chain connects TRBV24-1 to TRBJ2-1, with 8 bases identical to TRBD1. After removal of 4 bases from V and 5 bases from J, the junction contained 6 bases not matched to a gene. This CDR3 has 15 amino acids. CDR1 is KGHDR, CDR2 SFDVKD, per germline. The CDR3 sequence: CATSEPGTGNNEQFF. CDR3 nucleotides: TGTGCCACCAGTGAACCCGGGACAGGAAACAATGAGCAGTTCTTC.

The rearrangement joins TRBV5-4 to TRBJ2-4, with a weak D call TRBD1 (5 bases). V was trimmed by 2 bases and J by 15 bases, leaving 15 bases between them. The V gene's germline CDR1 is SGHNT and CDR2 YYREEE (reference sequence). The CDR3 sequence is 12 residues long. CDR3 DNA: TGTGCCAGCAGCTTAGGTACTACAGGTCCGTACTTC. Translated: CASSLGTTGPYF.

The V and J genes are TRBV5-4 and TRBJ1-1; D may be TRBD1 (6 bases). The CDR3 totals 15 residues. V lost 2 bases, J lost 2 bases, and 13 bases lay in between. Germline-derived CDR1 and CDR2 are SGHNT and YYREEE (reference sequence). CDR3 bases: TGTGCCAGCAGCTTCATACAGGGATCAAACACTGAAGCTTTCTTT. The encoded protein is CASSFIQGSNTEAFF.

The chain recombines TRBV7-8 with TRBJ2-7; 9 positions match TRBD1. This CDR3 has 15 amino acids. V shed 3 bases and J 5 bases; nucleotides not matched to a gene: 8. Germline loops: CDR1 SGHVS, CDR2 FQNEAQ. CDR3 amino acids: CASSFWGQGKDEQYF. For the CDR3, the DNA is TGTGCCAGCAGCTTTTGGGGACAGGGTAAAGACGAGCAGTACTTC.

This sequence joins TRBV7-9 and TRBJ2-1, with TRBD2 identical over 9 bases. Germline values: CDR1 SEHNR, CDR2 FQNEAQ (reference sequence). CDR3 length: 15 amino acids. With 9 bases clipped from V and 7 bases from J, the junction kept 13 bases outside the gene matches. The CDR3 loop is CASPAQAGGGNEQFF. The CDR3 DNA reads TGTGCCAGTCCTGCCCAAGCGGGAGGAGGAAATGAGCAGTTCTTC.

The gene calls are TRBV7-2 and TRBJ2-3, with unresolved D. This CDR3 region has 15 residues. Trimming cost V 2 bases and J 0 bases, with 9 bases left between them. Germline lookup yields CDR1 SGHTA and CDR2 FQGNSA. The CDR3, as DNA: TGTGCCAGCAGCTTATTGGGGTCTAGCACAGATACGCAGTATTTT. This encodes CASSLLGSSTDTQYF.

This rearrangement joins TRBV28 to TRBJ2-1; D not resolved. Germline V CDR1 and CDR2: MDHEN, SYDVKM. Trimming left V 4 bases short and J 11 bases short, with 18 bases between. The CDR3 covers 14 residues. CDR3 loop: CASSSPGPTMKQFF. In DNA form, the CDR3 reads TGTGCCAGCAGTTCACCAGGCCCTACAATGAAGCAGTTCTTC.

The chain uses TRBV2 and TRBJ1-1; no firm D call. Germline V lookup: CDR1 SNHLY, CDR2 FYNNEI. The V gene lost 6 bases and the J gene lost 2 bases, with 7 bases spanning the gap. The CDR3 spans 12 residues. CDR3 residues: CASSSGNTEAFF. Written as DNA, the CDR3 is TGTGCCAGCAGCTCAGGAAACACTGAAGCTTTCTTT.

The rearrangement joins TRBV9 to TRBJ2-1; 12 bases agree with TRBD2. The germline gives CDR1 SGDLS, CDR2 YYNGEE. The CDR3 has 15 residues. V was clipped by 1 base and J by 13 bases; unmatched bases: 9. The CDR3 DNA reads as TGTGCCAGCAGCGTATCCGAGACTAGCGGGGGAAGACAGTTCTTC. The encoded protein is CASSVSETSGGRQFF.

V usage is TRBV19 and J usage is TRBJ1-1, with D hard to call. Germline CDR1 and CDR2: LNHDA and SQIVND (reference sequence). The CDR3 runs to 13 residues. Trimming took off 3 bases at V and 1 base at J, with 6 bases between the two ends. CDR3 in amino acids: CASSIYGNTEAFF. The CDR3 DNA reads TGTGCCAGTAGTATTTACGGGAACACTGAAGCTTTCTTT.

This chain uses TRBV6-5 with TRBJ1-2, with D hard to call. Looked up from germline, CDR1 is MNHEY and CDR2 is SVGAGI. The CDR3 sequence is 13 residues long. Trimming shortened V by 10 bases and J by 2 bases, and 14 bases separated the two germline ends. CDR3 region: CAIAPAGNYGYTF. As DNA, the CDR3 is TGTGCCATCGCACCGGCTGGAAACTATGGCTACACCTTC.

V is TRBV5-4 and J is TRBJ2-1; 7 bases are a match to TRBD2. The CDR3 consists of 15 residues. Germline V gives CDR1 SGHNT, CDR2 YYREEE (reference sequence). V gave up 2 bases and J gave up 5 bases; unmatched junction bases: 7. The CDR3 is CASSLGGRIDNEQFF. CDR3 nucleotides: TGTGCCAGCAGCTTAGGCGGGAGAATAGACAATGAGCAGTTCTTC. Full variable domain (remainder filled in from reference TRBV5-4 and TRBJ2-1): ETGVTQSPTHLIKTRGQQVTLRCSSQSGHNTVSWYQQALGQGPQFIFQYYREEENGRGNFPPRFSGLQFPNYSSELNVNALELDDSALYLCASSLGGRIDNEQFFGPGTRLTVL.

The chain uses TRBV19 and TRBJ2-1, with TRBD2 as a possible D gene (6 bases). The CDR3 is 14 amino acids. Trimming pared 7 bases from V and 4 bases from J, leaving 14 bases between. Germline V gene data show CDR1 as LNHDA and CDR2 as SQIVND (reference sequence). CDR3 nucleotide sequence: TGTGCCAGTAACCGGCTGGGACTTTACAATGAGCAGTTCTTC. It yields the protein CASNRLGLYNEQFF.

This CDR3 reads CASSPTVAGELFF. CDR3 nucleotides: TGTGCCAGTAGTCCCACCGTCGCCGGGGAGCTGTTTTTT. The chain recombines TRBV19 with TRBJ2-2; D uncertain. Trimming shortened V by 5 bases and J by 6 bases, and 10 bases separated the two germline ends. This CDR3 spans 13 amino acids. Germline V gene sequence: CDR1 LNHDA, CDR2 SQIVND (reference sequence).

This clone was picked up one time. V is TRBV2 and J is TRBJ2-7; no definite D call. Germline V gene sequence: CDR1 SNHLY, CDR2 FYNNEI. There are 12 residues in the CDR3. V lost 7 bases and J lost 0, with 7 bases in between. CDR3 sequence (DNA): TGTGCCAGCATAGGCAACTCCTACGAGCAGTACTTC. It is translated as CASIGNSYEQYF.

The V call is TRBV5-4, the J call TRBJ2-3, with D possibly being TRBD2 (7 bases). CDR1 is SGHNT and CDR2 is YYREEE in the germline V gene (reference sequence). Trimming removed 1 base from V and 2 bases from J, with 17 bases in between. There are 17 residues in the CDR3. CDR3 sequence: CASSLPTGGRITDTQYF. The CDR3 DNA reads as TGTGCCAGCAGCTTGCCGACGGGGGGCCGGATCACAGATACGCAGTATTTT.

The rearrangement uses TRBV15 and TRBJ2-6, with 10 bases fitting TRBD1. This CDR3 contains 18 residues. The germline V gene encodes CDR1 LNHNV and CDR2 YYDKDF (reference sequence). The J segment lost 2 bases and the V segment lost 0 bases, leaving 4 bases of the junction unmatched. This chain's CDR3 is CATSREGQGIPGANVLTF. CDR3 in DNA: TGTGCCACCAGCAGAGAGGGACAGGGGATACCTGGGGCCAACGTCCTGACTTTC.

The chain links TRBV27 to TRBJ2-1, with D perhaps TRBD2 (6 bases). The CDR3 is 17 residues long. Germline CDR1 reads MNHEY; CDR2 reads SMNVEV (reference sequence). V lost 0 bases and J lost 4, with 16 bases in between. The CDR3 reads CASSLSRDWAQYNEQFF. The CDR3 nucleotides are TGTGCCAGCAGTTTATCGAGGGACTGGGCCCAGTACAATGAGCAGTTCTTC.

In nucleotides, the CDR3 is TGTGCCAGCAGGGGTTACAGGTTTGGCTATGGCTACACCTTC. This translates into CASRGYRFGYGYTF. The chain couples TRBV2 to TRBJ1-2, with a weak D call TRBD1 (5 bases). V was pared by 6 bases and J by 4 bases, with 15 bases between. Germline V gives CDR1 SNHLY, CDR2 FYNNEI. CDR3 length: 14 residues.

This rearrangement joins TRBV7-9 to TRBJ1-4; D unclear. Trimming cost V 1 base and J 2 bases, with 5 bases left between them. This CDR3 is 14 amino acids long. CDR1 SEHNR and CDR2 FQNEAQ come from the germline V gene (reference sequence). Here the CDR3 DNA reads TGTGCCAGCAGCTTAGGAAATACTAATGAAAAACTGTTTTTT. It codes for CASSLGNTNEKLFF.